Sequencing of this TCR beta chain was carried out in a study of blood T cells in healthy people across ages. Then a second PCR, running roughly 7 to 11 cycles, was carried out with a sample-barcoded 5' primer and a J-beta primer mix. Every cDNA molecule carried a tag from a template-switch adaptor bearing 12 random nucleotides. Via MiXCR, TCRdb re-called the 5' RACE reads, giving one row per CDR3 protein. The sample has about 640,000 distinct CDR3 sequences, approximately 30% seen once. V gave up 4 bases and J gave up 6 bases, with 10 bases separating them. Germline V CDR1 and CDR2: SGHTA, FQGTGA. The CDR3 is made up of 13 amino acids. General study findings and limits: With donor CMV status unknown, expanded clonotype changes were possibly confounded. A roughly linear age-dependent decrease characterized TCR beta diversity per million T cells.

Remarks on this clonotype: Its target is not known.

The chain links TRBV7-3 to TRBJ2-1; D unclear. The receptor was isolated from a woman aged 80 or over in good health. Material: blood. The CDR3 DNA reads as TGTGCCAGCAGCTCACCCAACACCAATGAGCAGTTCTTC. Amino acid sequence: CASSSPNTNEQFF.